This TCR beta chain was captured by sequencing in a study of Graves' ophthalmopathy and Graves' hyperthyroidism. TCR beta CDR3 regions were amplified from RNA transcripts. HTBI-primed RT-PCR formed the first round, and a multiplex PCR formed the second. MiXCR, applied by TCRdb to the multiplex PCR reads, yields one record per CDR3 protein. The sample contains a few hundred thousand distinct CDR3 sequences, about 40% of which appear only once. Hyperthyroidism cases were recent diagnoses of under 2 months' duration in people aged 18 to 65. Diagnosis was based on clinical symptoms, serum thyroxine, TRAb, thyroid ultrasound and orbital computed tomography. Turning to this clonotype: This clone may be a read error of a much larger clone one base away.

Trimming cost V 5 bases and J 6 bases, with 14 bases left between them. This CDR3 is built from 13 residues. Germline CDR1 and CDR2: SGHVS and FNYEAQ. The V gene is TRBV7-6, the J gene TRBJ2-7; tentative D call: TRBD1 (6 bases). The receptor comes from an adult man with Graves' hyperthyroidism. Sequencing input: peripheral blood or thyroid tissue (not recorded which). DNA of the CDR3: TGTGCCAGCAGCCCCCCAGGGGTTACCGAGCAGTACTTC. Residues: CASSPPGVTEQYF.